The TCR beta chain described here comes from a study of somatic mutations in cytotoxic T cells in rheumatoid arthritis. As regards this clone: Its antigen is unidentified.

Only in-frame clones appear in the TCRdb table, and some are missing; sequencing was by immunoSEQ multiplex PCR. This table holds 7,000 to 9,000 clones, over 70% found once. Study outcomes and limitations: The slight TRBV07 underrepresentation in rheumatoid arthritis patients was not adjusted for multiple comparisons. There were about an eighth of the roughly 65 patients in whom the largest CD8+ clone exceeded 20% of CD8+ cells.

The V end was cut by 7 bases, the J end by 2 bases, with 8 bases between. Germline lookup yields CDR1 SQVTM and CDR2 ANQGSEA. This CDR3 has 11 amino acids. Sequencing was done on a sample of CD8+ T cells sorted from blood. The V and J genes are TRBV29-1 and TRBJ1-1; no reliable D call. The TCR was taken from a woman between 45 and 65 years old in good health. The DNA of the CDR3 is TGCAGCGCACACCTTAACACTGAAGCTTTCTTT. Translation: CSAHLNTEAFF. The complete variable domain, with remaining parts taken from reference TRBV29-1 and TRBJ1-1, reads SAVISQKPSRDICQRGTSLTIQCQVDSQVTMMFWYRQQPGQSLTLIATANQGSEATYESGFVIDKFPISRPNLTFSTLTVSNMSPEDSSIYLCSAHLNTEAFFGQGTRLTVV.